These 22 T cell receptor beta chains originate from one sample sequenced in a study of shared clonotypes between healthy human individuals. Clones were sequenced by immunoSEQ multiplex PCR, and TCRdb holds only the in-frame ones, with some missing. The sample carries 490,000 or so clones, over 60% recorded once. Sequenced material: PBMCs. The receptors stem from a woman aged 40 to 49 in good health. Some clones in this sample may be carry-over from other donors' samples.

Notes on this clone: This sample also contains other DNA sequences that code for the same CDR3. This sequence joins TRBV6-1 and TRBJ2-5; no reliable D call. The J call may be incorrect, as the DNA end agrees better with TRBJ2-7. From germline, CDR1 is MNHNS and CDR2 SASEGT. CDR3 length: 15 amino acids. DNA of the CDR3: TGTGCCAGCAGTGAAGAGGGCATTTCCTCCTACGAGCAGTACTTC. Translated, it gives CASSEEGISSYEQYF.

The chain uses TRBV28 and TRBJ2-3; D might be TRBD1 or TRBD2, each matching 6 bases. The CDR3 has 16 amino acids. Trimming stripped 3 bases from V and 3 bases from J, with 16 bases between. Germline V gene data show CDR1 as MDHEN and CDR2 as SYDVKM. The chain's CDR3 is CASSFQKGGWTDTQYF. Written as DNA, the CDR3 is TGTGCCAGCAGTTTTCAGAAAGGGGGGTGGACAGATACGCAGTATTTT.

The CDR3 is CASSLRVGGNEAFF. The CDR3 nucleotides read TGTGCCAGCAGTTTAAGGGTCGGGGGTAACGAAGCTTTCTTT. The chain carries TRBV27 and TRBJ1-1; D is perhaps TRBD1 (5 bases). Trimming took off 2 bases at V and 8 bases at J, with 15 bases between the two ends. Germline values: CDR1 MNHEY, CDR2 SMNVEV (reference sequence). This CDR3 has 14 amino acids.

The rearrangement joins TRBV18 to TRBJ2-1, with D possibly matching TRBD1 (6 bases). The CDR3 runs to 14 residues. CDR1 is KGHSH and CDR2 is LQKENI in the germline V gene. Between the trimmed V and J ends, which lost 3 bases and 4 bases, there was a span of 10 bases. CDR3 nucleotide sequence: TGTGCCAGCTCACCCCTACAGGGATACAATGAGCAGTTCTTC. Encoded protein: CASSPLQGYNEQFF.

On this clone: A much larger clone is a single base away; this may be a read error. This chain connects TRBV4-1 to TRBJ2-7; weak D call: TRBD2 (6 bases). The CDR3 contains 16 residues. Trimming shortened V by 1 base and J by 3 bases, and 16 bases separated the two germline ends. Germline CDR1 MGHRA, CDR2 YSYEKL. The CDR3 DNA reads as TGCGCCAGCAGCCAAGCACTAGCCCTTGCGGACTACGAGCAGTACTTC. Protein: CASSQALALADYEQYF.

This chain links TRBV10-3 with TRBJ2-7; a weak D match, TRBD1 (6 bases). Germline V lookup: CDR1 ENHRY, CDR2 SYGVKD. V was clipped by 8 bases and J by 2 bases, with 16 bases between them. The CDR3 consists of 14 residues. The CDR3 DNA follows: TGTGCCATCCGAGGGACACCCACGCCCTACGAGCAGTACTTC. It codes for CAIRGTPTPYEQYF.

This CDR3 is CASSLWGLRGHEQYF. DNA for the CDR3: TGTGCCAGCAGTCTCTGGGGCTTGCGAGGCCACGAGCAGTACTTC. The chain recombines TRBV27 with TRBJ2-7; a weak D match, TRBD1 (5 bases). Germline CDR1 reads MNHEY; CDR2 reads SMNVEV (reference sequence). Between the trimmed V and J ends, which lost 5 bases and 5 bases, there was a span of 19 bases. This CDR3 is 15 amino acids long.

The chain has TRBV7-2 and TRBJ2-7; 11 nucleotides match TRBD2. The V gene's germline CDR1 is SGHTA and CDR2 FQGNSA. The CDR3 covers 15 residues. The V and J ends lost 3 bases and 3 bases, in that order; junction bases with no gene match: 4. The CDR3 region has the DNA TGTGCCAGCAGCTTTTTGACTAGCGGGAACTACGAGCAGTACTTC. It specifies CASSFLTSGNYEQYF.

V and J are TRBV5-1 and TRBJ2-3; 13 bases fit TRBD2. Germline lookup yields CDR1 SGHRS and CDR2 YFSETQ. V shed 0 bases and J 8 bases; nucleotides not matched to a gene: 9. This CDR3 spans 17 amino acids. In nucleotides, the CDR3 is TGCGCCAGCAGCTTGGCCGAAGGACTAGCGGGAGAGGGTACGCAGTATTTT. Protein product: CASSLAEGLAGEGTQYF.

The gene calls are TRBV7-6 and TRBJ2-1; D possibly corresponds to TRBD2 (6 bases). Germline V gene lookup returns CDR1 SGHVS and CDR2 FNYEAQ. Trimming stripped 1 base from V and 6 bases from J, with 13 bases between. This CDR3 contains 15 residues. DNA for the CDR3: TGTGCCAGCAGCTTAGTAGCGGCCCCCTCCAATGAGCAGTTCTTC. Translation gives CASSLVAAPSNEQFF.

The chain couples TRBV4-1 to TRBJ2-1, with D perhaps being TRBD1 or TRBD2 (5 bases each). From germline, CDR1 is MGHRA and CDR2 YSYEKL. The CDR3 is 16 residues long. Trimming pared 5 bases from V and 9 bases from J, leaving 23 bases between. This chain's CDR3 is CASSKIDSGYVSEQFF. The CDR3 DNA reads TGCGCCAGCAGCAAAATTGACAGCGGATATGTGAGTGAGCAGTTCTTC.

The rearrangement joins TRBV6-1 to TRBJ1-5; no clear D. Trimming left V 8 bases short and J 0 bases short, with 5 bases between. The CDR3 has 12 amino acids. The germline gives CDR1 MNHNS, CDR2 SASEGT. CDR3 region: CASSNSNQPQHF. CDR3 DNA: TGTGCCAGCTCAAATAGCAATCAGCCCCAGCATTTT.

The chain employs TRBV27 and TRBJ2-2, with 14 positions matching TRBD2. Looked up from germline, CDR1 is MNHEY and CDR2 is SMNVEV (reference sequence). The CDR3 loop spans 20 amino acids. The V segment lost 5 bases and the J segment 3 bases; nucleotides outside the gene matches: 14. CDR3 nucleotide sequence: TGTGCCAGCAGTACAGATCCCCCGGGACTAGCGGGAGAGGACACCGGGGAGCTGTTTTTT. Protein sequence: CASSTDPPGLAGEDTGELFF.

This chain connects TRBV28 to TRBJ2-1, with 11 bases matching TRBD2. The germline CDR1 and CDR2 sequences are MDHEN and SYDVKM. The CDR3 loop spans 15 amino acids. V lost 7 bases and J lost 7; bases outside the gene matches: 9. CDR3 sequence (DNA): TGTGCCAGCACCCCCGGACTAGCGGGTGCGAATGAGCAGTTCTTC. Residues: CASTPGLAGANEQFF.

This sequence joins TRBV6-1 and TRBJ1-2; 10 bases agree with TRBD1. The CDR3 is 14 residues long. Germline V gene data show CDR1 as MNHNS and CDR2 as SASEGT. Germline trimming cut 4 bases from V and 6 bases from J; bases unmatched to any gene: 5. For the CDR3, the DNA is TGTGCCAGCAGTGCCGGGACAGGGGCCGATGGCTACACCTTC. Translation gives CASSAGTGADGYTF.

The V and J genes are TRBV5-4 and TRBJ2-7, with D maybe TRBD1 (5 bases). CDR1 and CDR2 (germline): SGHNT, YYREEE (reference sequence). Trimming pared 4 bases from V and 0 bases from J, leaving 14 bases between. The CDR3 totals 15 residues. The DNA for the CDR3 is TGTGCCAGCAGCCAAGAAATAGACAGCTCCTACGAGCAGTACTTC. Translated: CASSQEIDSSYEQYF.

V and J are TRBV18 and TRBJ1-1, with 7 bases aligning to TRBD1. Germline loops: CDR1 KGHSH, CDR2 LQKENI. Trimming took 3 bases from V and 4 from J; bases not matched to a gene: 11. This CDR3 has 16 residues. CDR3 loop: CASSPPTGAGITEAFF. The CDR3 DNA follows: TGTGCCAGCTCACCTCCTACAGGGGCAGGAATCACTGAAGCTTTCTTT.

V and J are TRBV4-2 and TRBJ2-5; D might be TRBD2 (5 bases). The CDR3 contains 16 residues. The germline V and J ends were trimmed by 1 base and 1 base, with 13 bases remaining between them. Germline assignment: CDR1 LGHNA and CDR2 YNFKEQ. The CDR3 nucleotides are TGTGCCAGCAGCCAAGCCGAGGGCGGGTTCCAAGAGACCCAGTACTTC. Translated: CASSQAEGGFQETQYF.

The chain is built from TRBV7-3 and TRBJ2-6; 8 bases are a match to TRBD2. V lost 5 bases and J lost 0; bases outside the gene matches: 15. Per germline, CDR1 SGHTA and CDR2 FQGTGA. The CDR3 sequence is 20 residues long. The DNA for the CDR3 is TGTGCCAGCAGCCCCACTTCCTGGGCGGGAGGATTCTCTGGGGCCAACGTCCTGACTTTC. It is translated as CASSPTSWAGGFSGANVLTF.

The rearrangement joins TRBV5-1 to TRBJ2-1, with TRBD2 matching over 11 bases. CDR1 and CDR2 from the germline V gene are SGHRS and YFSETQ. The V and J ends lost 2 bases and 5 bases, in that order; junction bases with no gene match: 6. The CDR3 extends over 16 amino acids. The CDR3 sequence is CASSFSLAGANNEQFF. The DNA for the CDR3 is TGCGCCAGCAGCTTCTCACTAGCGGGAGCGAACAATGAGCAGTTCTTC.

The V call is TRBV6-5, the J call TRBJ1-5, with D possibly TRBD1 on 5 matching bases. Trimming shortened V by 5 bases and J by 5 bases, and 10 bases separated the two germline ends. This CDR3 is built from 13 residues. The germline V gene has CDR1 MNHEY and CDR2 SVGAGI. The CDR3 sequence: CASSQGVDQPQHF. CDR3 coding DNA: TGTGCCAGCAGTCAAGGGGTAGATCAGCCCCAGCATTTT.

V and J are TRBV28 and TRBJ2-5; tentatively, D is TRBD2 (7 bases). Trimming removed 7 bases from V and 5 bases from J, with 20 bases in between. CDR1 is MDHEN and CDR2 is SYDVKM in the germline V gene. The CDR3 runs to 15 residues. The CDR3 coding sequence is TGTGCCAGCAACTCCCCGCCGGGGGGCGAGGAGACCCAGTACTTC. Translating it yields CASNSPPGGEETQYF.